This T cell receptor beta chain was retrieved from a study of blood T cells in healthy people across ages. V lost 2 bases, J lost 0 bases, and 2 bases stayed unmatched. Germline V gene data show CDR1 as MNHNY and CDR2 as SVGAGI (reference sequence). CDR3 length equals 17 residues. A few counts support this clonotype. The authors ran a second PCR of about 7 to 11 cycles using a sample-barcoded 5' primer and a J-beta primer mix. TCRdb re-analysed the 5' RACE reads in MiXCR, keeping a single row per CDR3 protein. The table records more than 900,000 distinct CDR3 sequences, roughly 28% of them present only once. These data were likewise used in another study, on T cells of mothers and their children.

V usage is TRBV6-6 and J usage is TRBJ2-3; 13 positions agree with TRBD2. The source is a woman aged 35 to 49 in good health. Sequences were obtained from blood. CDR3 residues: CASSYKGLAGSTDTQYF. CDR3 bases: TGTGCCAGCAGTTACAAGGGACTAGCGGGAAGCACAGATACGCAGTATTTT.